A selection of T cell receptor beta chains follows, all from one sample in a study of preoperative IRX-2 immunotherapy in early breast cancer. Here immunoSEQ multiplex PCR was the method, and the copy in TCRdb shows in-frame clones only, minus some. The table includes about 62,000 clones, roughly 94% detected once. Sample acquisition took place from a patient treated with IRX-2 immunotherapy. These receptors came from a human donor with breast cancer. CDR3s include the opening cysteine and the closing phenylalanine or tryptophan. Each record gives: J gene, V gene, clone size, D gene, CDR3 DNA, CDR3 protein. A D gene is named only where the DNA matches it firmly. Part of the rows lack a size; the others show once, few, many or a class for expanded clones.

>TRBJ1-1|TRBV6-5|NA|NA
TGTGCCAGCAGTTACTCTCTGGGACACCTGAACACTGAAGCTTTCTTT
CASSYSLGHLNTEAFF
>TRBJ2-2|TRBV27|NA|NA
TGTGCCAGCAGTTTATTCCCGGGGGCCGCCCGGGAGCTGTTTTTT
CASSLFPGAARELFF
>TRBJ2-1|TRBV2|NA|NA
TGTGCCAGCATGGCCTACAATGAGCAGTTCTTC
CASMAYNEQFF
>TRBJ2-1|TRBV16|NA|TRBD2
TGTGCCAGCAGCGCGACTAGCGGGGGGGCCTACAGTGAGCAGTTCTTC
CASSATSGGAYSEQFF
>TRBJ2-7|TRBV18|NA|NA
TGTGCCAGCTCCCCGATGACTGGCTCCTACGAGCAGTACTTC
CASSPMTGSYEQYF
>TRBJ2-5|TRBV5-4|NA|NA
TGTGCCAGCAGCCCCCCGGGGGAGACCCAGTACTTC
CASSPPGETQYF
>TRBJ1-2|TRBV6-1|once|TRBD1
TGTGCCAGCAGTGCCGGACAGGGAGGCTATGGCTACACCTTC
CASSAGQGGYGYTF
>TRBJ2-1|TRBV27|NA|NA
TGTGCCAGCAGTTTGGGCAATGAGCAGTTCTTC
CASSLGNEQFF
>TRBJ2-1|TRBV19|once|TRBD2
TGTGCCAGTAGTCTAGCGGGAGAGGATGAGCAGTTCTTC
CASSLAGEDEQFF
>TRBJ2-2|TRBV5-1|NA|TRBD2
TGCGCCAGCAGGATGGGACTAAACACCGGGGAGCTGTTTTTT
CASRMGLNTGELFF
>TRBJ2-1|TRBV19|NA|TRBD2
TGTGCCAGTAGTATAGATGGGGGAGCAAGCGGGGGCCTCCACAATGAGCAGTTCTTC
CASSIDGGASGGLHNEQFF
>TRBJ2-1|TRBV7-2|NA|NA
TGTGCCAGCAGCTTCTTGTCCCACAATGAGCAGTTCTTC
CASSFLSHNEQFF
>TRBJ1-1|TRBV7-3|NA|TRBD1
TGTGCCAGCAGCTTTAGCGGGACAGCGAACACTGAAGCTTTCTTT
CASSFSGTANTEAFF
>TRBJ1-1|TRBV28|NA|NA
TGTGCCAGCAGTTTAATCTCCGGATGGAGTGGCGGCACTGAAGCTTTCTTT
CASSLISGWSGGTEAFF
>TRBJ1-2|TRBV7-3|NA|NA
TGTGCCAGCAGCCCCGGGGGGGGTACTAACTATGGCTACACCTTC
CASSPGGGTNYGYTF
>TRBJ1-5|TRBV4-1|NA|NA
TGCGCCAGCAGCCACCCCTTGGGCAGGTTAAAGTTT
CASSHPLGRLKF
>TRBJ1-2|TRBV10-3|once|TRBD1
TGTGCCATCAGTGAGTCGAGTGGAGGGGGCGCTTCCTATGGCTACACCTTC
CAISESSGGGASYGYTF
>TRBJ1-1|TRBV29-1|NA|NA
TGCAGCGGACAGGTGACTGAAGCTTTCTTT
CSGQVTEAFF
>TRBJ2-7|TRBV4-2|NA|NA
TGTGCCAGCAGCCTCACAGGGAGCGGAATCTCCTACGAGCAGTACTTC
CASSLTGSGISYEQYF
>TRBJ2-2|TRBV5-8|NA|NA
TGTGCCAGCAGCGAAGACTTGGGGGTTAACACCGGGGAGCTGTTTTTT
CASSEDLGVNTGELFF
>TRBJ1-1|TRBV10-3|NA|TRBD1
TGTGCCATCAGTGGAGCGGCTCAGGGGGCTGTAATGTTAATGAACACTGAAGCTTTCTTT
CAISGAAQGAVMLMNTEAFF
>TRBJ2-1|TRBV11-2|NA|NA
TGTGCCAGCAGCTCGAAAGGGGCGGGATTGGCCCTGAACGAGCAGTTCTTC
CASSSKGAGLALNEQFF
>TRBJ1-1|TRBV11-2|NA|NA
TGTGCCAGCAGCGGCTACAGGGTCGGGTACACTGAAGCTTTCTTT
CASSGYRVGYTEAFF
>TRBJ2-1|TRBV6-5|NA|NA
TGTGCCAGCAGTTACAACGAAAACAATGAGCAGTTCTTC
CASSYNENNEQFF
>TRBJ1-6|TRBV7-2|NA|NA
TGTGCCAGCAGCCCGCCCAGGACATCTCTGAATTCACCCCTCCACTTT
CASSPPRTSLNSPLHF
>TRBJ1-2|TRBV2|NA|TRBD1
TGTGCCAGCACCCGAAGTTGGACAGGGGGTGGCTACACCTTC
CASTRSWTGGGYTF
>TRBJ1-2|TRBV2|NA|NA
TGTGCCAGCAGGGATTGGACAACTCATGGCTACACCTTC
CASRDWTTHGYTF
>TRBJ2-1|TRBV4-3|NA|NA
TGCGCCAGCAGCCAGGACGGGGACGGGGAGCAGTTCTTC
CASSQDGDGEQFF
>TRBJ2-7|TRBV5-1|NA|NA
TGCGCCAGCAGCTCAACCACGGGGTCCGAGCAGTACTTC
CASSSTTGSEQYF
>TRBJ2-5|TRBV27|once|TRBD2
TGTGCCAGCAGCCTCCAGGGACCGGGACTATCAGAGACCCAGTACTTC
CASSLQGPGLSETQYF
>TRBJ1-3|TRBV6-4|once|TRBD1
TGTGCCAGCAAAGGAAGGGACAGGGTCTCTGGAAACACCATATATTTT
CASKGRDRVSGNTIYF
>TRBJ2-4|TRBV5-1|NA|TRBD2
TGCGCCAGCAGCTTTAGCGGGGTTGAAAACATTCAGTACTTC
CASSFSGVENIQYF
>TRBJ1-2|TRBV6-5|NA|TRBD1
TGTGCCAGCAGTTATCCACCGGGACAGCGAAGCGGCTACACCTTC
CASSYPPGQRSGYTF